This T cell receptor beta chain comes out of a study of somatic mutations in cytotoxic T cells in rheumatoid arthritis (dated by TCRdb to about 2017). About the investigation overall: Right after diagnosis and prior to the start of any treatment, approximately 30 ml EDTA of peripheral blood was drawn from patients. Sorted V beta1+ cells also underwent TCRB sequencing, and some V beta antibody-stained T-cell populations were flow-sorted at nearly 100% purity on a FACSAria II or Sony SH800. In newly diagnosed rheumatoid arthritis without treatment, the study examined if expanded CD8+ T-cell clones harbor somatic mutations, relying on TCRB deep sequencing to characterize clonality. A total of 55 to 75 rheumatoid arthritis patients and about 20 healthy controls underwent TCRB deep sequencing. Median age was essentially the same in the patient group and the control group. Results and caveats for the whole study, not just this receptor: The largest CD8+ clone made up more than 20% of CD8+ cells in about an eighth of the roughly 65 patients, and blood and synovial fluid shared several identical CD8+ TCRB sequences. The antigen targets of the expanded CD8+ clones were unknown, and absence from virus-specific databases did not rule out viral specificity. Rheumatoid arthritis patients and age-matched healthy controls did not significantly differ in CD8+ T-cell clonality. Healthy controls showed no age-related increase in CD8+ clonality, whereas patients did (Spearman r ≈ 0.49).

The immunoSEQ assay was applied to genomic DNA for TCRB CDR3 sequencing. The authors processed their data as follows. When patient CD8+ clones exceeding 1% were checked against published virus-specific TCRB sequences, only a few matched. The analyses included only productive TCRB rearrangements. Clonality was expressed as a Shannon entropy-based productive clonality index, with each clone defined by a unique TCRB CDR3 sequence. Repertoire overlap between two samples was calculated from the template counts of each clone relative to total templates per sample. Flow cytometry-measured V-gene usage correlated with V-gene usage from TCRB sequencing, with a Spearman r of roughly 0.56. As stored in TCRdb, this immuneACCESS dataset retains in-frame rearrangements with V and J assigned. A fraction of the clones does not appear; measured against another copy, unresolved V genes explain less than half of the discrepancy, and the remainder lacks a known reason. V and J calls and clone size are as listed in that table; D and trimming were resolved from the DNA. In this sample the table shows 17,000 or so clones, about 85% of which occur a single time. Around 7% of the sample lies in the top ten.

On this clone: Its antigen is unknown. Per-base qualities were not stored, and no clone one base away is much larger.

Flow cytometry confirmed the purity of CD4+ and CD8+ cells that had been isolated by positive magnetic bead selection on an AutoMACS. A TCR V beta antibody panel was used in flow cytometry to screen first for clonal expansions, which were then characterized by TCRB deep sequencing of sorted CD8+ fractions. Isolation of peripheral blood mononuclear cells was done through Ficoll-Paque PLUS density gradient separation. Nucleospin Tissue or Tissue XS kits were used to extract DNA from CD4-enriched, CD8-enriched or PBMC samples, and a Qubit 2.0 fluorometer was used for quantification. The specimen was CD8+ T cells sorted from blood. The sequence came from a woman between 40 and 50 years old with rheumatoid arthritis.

Here the CDR3 is given as CASSYSRLAGSEQYF. The DNA sequence follows: TGTGCCAGCAGTTACTCTCGACTAGCGGGGTCCGAGCAGTACTTC. The V and J segments used are TRBV6-5 and TRBJ2-7; 11 bases in the junction line up with TRBD2. From cysteine to phenylalanine, the CDR3 is 15 amino acids long. Of the read, only the CDR3 DNA is kept; its 45 bases are in frame from base 1. Trimming leaves V shorter by 0 bases and J shorter by 6 bases, with the junction holding 4 bases beyond the gene matches. According to the germline V gene, CDR1 reads MNHEY and CDR2 reads SVGAGI.